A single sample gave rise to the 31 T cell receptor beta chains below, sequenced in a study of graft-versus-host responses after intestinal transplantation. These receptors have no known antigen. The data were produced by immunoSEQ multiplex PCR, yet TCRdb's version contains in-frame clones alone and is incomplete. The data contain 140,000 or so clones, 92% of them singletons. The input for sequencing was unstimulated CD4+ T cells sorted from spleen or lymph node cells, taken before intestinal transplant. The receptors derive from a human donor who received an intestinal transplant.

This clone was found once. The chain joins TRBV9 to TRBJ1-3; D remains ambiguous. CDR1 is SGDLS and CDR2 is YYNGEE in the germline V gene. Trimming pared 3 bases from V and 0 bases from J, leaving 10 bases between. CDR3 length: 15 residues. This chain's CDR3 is CASSAAGGSGNTIYF. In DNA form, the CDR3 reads TGTGCCAGCAGCGCCGCCGGCGGCTCTGGAAACACCATATATTTT.

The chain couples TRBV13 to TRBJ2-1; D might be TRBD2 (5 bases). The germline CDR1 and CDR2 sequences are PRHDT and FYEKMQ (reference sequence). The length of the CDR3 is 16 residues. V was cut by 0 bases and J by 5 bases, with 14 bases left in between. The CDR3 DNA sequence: TGTGCCAGCAGCTTAGGCTTTAGCGTCGGTCACAATGAGCAGTTCTTC. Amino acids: CASSLGFSVGHNEQFF.

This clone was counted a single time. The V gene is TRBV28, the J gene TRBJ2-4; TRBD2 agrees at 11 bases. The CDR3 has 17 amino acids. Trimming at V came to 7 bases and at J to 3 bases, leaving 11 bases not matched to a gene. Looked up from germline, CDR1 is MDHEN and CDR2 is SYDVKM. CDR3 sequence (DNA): TGTGCCAGCAAGTTTTCCCTTAGCGGGAGGGGCAAAAACATTCAGTACTTC. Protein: CASKFSLSGRGKNIQYF.

CDR3 DNA sequence: TGTGCCAGCAGCTTAGAACTAGCGGGTTACAATGAGCAGTTCTTC. Protein sequence: CASSLELAGYNEQFF. The chain combines TRBV7-2 with TRBJ2-1; 9 positions agree with TRBD2. V was clipped by 1 base and J by 4 bases; unmatched bases: 2. The CDR3 sequence is 15 residues long. The germline CDR1 and CDR2 sequences are SGHTA and FQGNSA.

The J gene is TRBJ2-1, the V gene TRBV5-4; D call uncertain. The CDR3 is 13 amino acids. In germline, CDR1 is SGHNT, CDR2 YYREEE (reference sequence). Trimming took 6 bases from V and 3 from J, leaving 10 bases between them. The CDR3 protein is CASTTPNYNEQFF. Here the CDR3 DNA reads TGTGCCAGCACCACCCCCAACTACAATGAGCAGTTCTTC.

The CDR3 nucleotides are TGTGCCAGCACCCTAGGGGGGTACACTGAAGCTTTCTTT. It encodes CASTLGGYTEAFF. The chain combines TRBV6-1 with TRBJ1-1; the D gene is possibly TRBD1 (6 bases). From germline, CDR1 is MNHNS and CDR2 SASEGT. V was shortened by 7 bases and J by 3 bases, with 12 bases between the two germline ends. This CDR3 has 13 amino acids.

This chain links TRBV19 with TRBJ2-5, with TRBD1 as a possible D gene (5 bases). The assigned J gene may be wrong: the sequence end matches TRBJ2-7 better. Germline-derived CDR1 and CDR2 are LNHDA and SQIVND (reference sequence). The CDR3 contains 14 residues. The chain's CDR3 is CASSISRQSHEQYF. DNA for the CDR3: TGTGCCAGTAGTATTAGTAGACAGTCCCACGAGCAGTACTTC.

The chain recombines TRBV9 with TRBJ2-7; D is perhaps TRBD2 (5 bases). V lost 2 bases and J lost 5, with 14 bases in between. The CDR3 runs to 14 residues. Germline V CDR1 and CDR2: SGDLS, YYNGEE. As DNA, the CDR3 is TGTGCCAGCAGCGTGGAGCCGGGGTCCCACGAGCAGTACTTC. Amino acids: CASSVEPGSHEQYF.

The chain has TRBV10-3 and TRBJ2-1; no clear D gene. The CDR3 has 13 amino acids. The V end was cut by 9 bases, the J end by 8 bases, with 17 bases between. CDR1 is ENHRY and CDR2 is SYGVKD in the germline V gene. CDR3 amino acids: CAILRGNEHEQFF. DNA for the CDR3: TGTGCCATTTTGCGTGGTAATGAGCATGAGCAGTTCTTC.

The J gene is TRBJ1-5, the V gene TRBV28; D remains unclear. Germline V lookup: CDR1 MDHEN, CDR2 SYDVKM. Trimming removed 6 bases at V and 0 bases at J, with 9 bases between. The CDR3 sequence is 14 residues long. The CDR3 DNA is TGTGCCAGCAGACAGATGTATAGCAATCAGCCCCAGCATTTT. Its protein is CASRQMYSNQPQHF.

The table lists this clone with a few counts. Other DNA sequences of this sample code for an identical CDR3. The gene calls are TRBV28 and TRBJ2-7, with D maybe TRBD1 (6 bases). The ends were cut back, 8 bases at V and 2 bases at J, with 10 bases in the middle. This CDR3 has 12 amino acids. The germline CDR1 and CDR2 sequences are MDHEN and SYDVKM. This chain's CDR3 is CASRGGTYEQYF. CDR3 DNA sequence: TGTGCCAGCCGAGGGGGAACCTACGAGCAGTACTTC.

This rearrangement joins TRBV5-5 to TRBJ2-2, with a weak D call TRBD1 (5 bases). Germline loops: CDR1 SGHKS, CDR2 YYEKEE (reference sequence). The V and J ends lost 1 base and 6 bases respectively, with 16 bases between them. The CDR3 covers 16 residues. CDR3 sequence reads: CASSLTGGKRSGELFF. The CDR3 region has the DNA TGTGCCAGCAGCTTGACAGGCGGAAAAAGGTCCGGGGAGCTGTTTTTT.

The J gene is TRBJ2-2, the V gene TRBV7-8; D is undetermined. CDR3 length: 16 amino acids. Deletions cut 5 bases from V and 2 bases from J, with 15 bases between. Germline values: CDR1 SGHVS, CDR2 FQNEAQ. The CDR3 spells CASSLLAAPNTGELFF. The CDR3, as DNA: TGTGCCAGCAGCCTCCTCGCGGCACCTAACACCGGGGAGCTGTTTTTT.

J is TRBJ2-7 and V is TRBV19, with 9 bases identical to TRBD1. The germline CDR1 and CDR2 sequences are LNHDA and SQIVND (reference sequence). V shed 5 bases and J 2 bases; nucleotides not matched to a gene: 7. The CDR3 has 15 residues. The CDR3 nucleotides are TGTGCCAGTAGTGGACAGGGGATCAGGACCTACGAGCAGTACTTC. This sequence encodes CASSGQGIRTYEQYF.

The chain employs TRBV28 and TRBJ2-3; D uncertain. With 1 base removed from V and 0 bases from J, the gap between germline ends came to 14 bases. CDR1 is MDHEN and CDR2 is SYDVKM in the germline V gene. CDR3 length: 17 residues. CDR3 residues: CASSLYWVGLSTDTQYF. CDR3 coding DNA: TGTGCCAGCAGTTTATACTGGGTCGGTTTGAGCACAGATACGCAGTATTTT.

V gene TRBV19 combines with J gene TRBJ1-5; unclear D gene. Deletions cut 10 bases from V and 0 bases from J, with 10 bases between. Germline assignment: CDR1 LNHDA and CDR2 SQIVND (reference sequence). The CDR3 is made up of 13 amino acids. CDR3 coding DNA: TGTGCCACCGTCGGGGTTAGCAATCAGCCCCAGCATTTT. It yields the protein CATVGVSNQPQHF.

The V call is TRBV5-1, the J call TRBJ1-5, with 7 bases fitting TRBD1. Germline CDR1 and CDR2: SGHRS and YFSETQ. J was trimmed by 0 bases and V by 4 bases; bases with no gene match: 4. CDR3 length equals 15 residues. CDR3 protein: CASSPTGNSNQPQHF. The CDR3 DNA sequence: TGCGCCAGCAGCCCGACAGGGAATAGCAATCAGCCCCAGCATTTT.

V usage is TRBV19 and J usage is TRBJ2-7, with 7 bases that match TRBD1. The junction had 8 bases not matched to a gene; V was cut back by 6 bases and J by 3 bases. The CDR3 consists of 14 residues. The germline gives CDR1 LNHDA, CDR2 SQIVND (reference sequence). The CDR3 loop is CASRPRTGVYEQYF. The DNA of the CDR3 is TGTGCCAGTAGACCTCGCACAGGGGTCTACGAGCAGTACTTC.

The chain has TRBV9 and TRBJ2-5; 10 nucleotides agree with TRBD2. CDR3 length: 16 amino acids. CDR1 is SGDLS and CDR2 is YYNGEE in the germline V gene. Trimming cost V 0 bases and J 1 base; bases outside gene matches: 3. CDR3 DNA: TGTGCCAGCAGCGTAGGAGCGGGAGGGACCCAAGAGACCCAGTACTTC. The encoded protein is CASSVGAGGTQETQYF.

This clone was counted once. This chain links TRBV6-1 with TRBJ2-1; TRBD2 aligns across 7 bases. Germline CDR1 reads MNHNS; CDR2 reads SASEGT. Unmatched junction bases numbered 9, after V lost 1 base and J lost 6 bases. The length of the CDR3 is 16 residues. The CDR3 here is CASSEVSSSGLNEQFF. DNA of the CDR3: TGTGCCAGCAGTGAAGTTTCGTCTAGCGGTCTCAATGAGCAGTTCTTC.

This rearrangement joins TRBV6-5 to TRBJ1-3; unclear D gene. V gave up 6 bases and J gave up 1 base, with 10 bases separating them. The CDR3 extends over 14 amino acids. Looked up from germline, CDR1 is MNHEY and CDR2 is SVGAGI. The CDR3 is CASRAIASGNTIYF. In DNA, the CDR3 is TGTGCCAGCAGGGCTATTGCTTCTGGAAACACCATATATTTT.

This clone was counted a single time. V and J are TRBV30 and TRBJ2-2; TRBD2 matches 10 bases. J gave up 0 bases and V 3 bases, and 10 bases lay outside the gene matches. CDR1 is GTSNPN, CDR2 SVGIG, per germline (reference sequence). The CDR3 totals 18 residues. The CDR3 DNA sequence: TGTGCCTGGAGACGCAGGGGGCTAGCGGGAGCGAACACCGGGGAGCTGTTTTTT. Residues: CAWRRRGLAGANTGELFF.

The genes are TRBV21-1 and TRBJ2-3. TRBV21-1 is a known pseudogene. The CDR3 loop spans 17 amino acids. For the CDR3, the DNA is TGTGCCAGCAGCCACAATGCCGGCCTCCAGATCACAGATACGCAGTATTTT. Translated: CASSHNAGLQITDTQYF.

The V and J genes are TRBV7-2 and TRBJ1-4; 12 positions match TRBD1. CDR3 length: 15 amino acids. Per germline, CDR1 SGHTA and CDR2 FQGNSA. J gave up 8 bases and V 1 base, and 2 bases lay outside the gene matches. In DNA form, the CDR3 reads TGTGCCAGCAGCTTAGGGGGACAGGGGGCAGAAAAACTGTTTTTT. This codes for CASSLGGQGAEKLFF.

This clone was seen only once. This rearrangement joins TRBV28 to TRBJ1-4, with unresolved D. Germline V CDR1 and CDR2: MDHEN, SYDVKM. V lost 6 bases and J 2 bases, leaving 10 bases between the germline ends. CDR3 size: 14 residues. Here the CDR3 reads CASSFPATNEKLFF. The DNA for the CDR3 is TGTGCCAGCAGCTTCCCAGCCACTAATGAAAAACTGTTTTTT.

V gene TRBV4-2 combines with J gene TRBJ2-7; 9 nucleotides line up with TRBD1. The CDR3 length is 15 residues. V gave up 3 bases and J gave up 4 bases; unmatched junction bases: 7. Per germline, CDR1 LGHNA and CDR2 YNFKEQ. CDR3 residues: CASSHIGQGSYEQYF. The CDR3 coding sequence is TGTGCCAGCAGCCACATAGGACAGGGGTCTTACGAGCAGTACTTC.

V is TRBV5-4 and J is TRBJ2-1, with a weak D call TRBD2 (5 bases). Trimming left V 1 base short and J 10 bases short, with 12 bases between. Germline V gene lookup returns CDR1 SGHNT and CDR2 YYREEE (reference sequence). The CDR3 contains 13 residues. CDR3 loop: CASSLLRAGEQFF. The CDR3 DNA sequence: TGTGCCAGCAGCTTGCTGCGGGCCGGGGAGCAGTTCTTC.

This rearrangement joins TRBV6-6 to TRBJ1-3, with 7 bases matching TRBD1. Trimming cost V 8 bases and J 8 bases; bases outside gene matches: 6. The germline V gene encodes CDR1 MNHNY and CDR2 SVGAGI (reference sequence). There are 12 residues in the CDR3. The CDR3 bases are TGTGCCAGCGGGTCAGGGGGGTACACCATATATTTT. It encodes CASGSGGYTIYF.

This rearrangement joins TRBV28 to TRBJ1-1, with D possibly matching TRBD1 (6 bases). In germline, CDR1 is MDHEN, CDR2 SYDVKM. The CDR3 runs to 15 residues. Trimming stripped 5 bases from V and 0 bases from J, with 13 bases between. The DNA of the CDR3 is TGTGCCAGCAGTCTACAGGGCACTTTGAACACTGAAGCTTTCTTT. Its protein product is CASSLQGTLNTEAFF.

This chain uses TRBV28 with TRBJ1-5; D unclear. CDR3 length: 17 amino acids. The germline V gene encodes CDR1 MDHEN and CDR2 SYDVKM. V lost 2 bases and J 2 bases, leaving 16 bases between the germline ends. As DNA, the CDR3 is TGTGCCAGCAGTTTACTCTCAGGACTCGTCGGCAATCAGCCCCAGCATTTT. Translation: CASSLLSGLVGNQPQHF.

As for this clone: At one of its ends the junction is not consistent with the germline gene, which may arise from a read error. The CDR3 reads CASREGSGVPGF. DNA of the CDR3: TGTGCCAGCAGGGAGGGTAGCGGGGTTCCAGGCTTC. The rearrangement joins TRBV28 to TRBJ2-7; 8 positions agree with TRBD2. Germline lookup yields CDR1 MDHEN and CDR2 SYDVKM. This CDR3 is built from 12 residues. The full variable domain, in which reference TRBV28 and TRBJ2-7 provide the parts outside the CDR3, is DVKVTQSSRYLVKRTGEKVFLECVQDMDHENMFWYRQDPGLGLRLIYFSYDVKMKEKGDIPEGYSVSREKKERFSLILESASTNQTSMYLCASREGSGVPGFGPGTRLTVT.